The 23 T cell receptor beta chains below all came from one sample that was sequenced in a study of OX40 agonist ivuxolimab in advanced cancers. This table comes from immunoSEQ multiplex PCR, and its TCRdb copy is limited to in-frame clones, with some not included. The sample lists roughly 80,000 clones, around 86% occurring once. The sample here was CD4+ or CD8+ T cells sorted from blood, taken in a trial of the OX40 agonist ivuxolimab. The receptors were gathered from an adult with an advanced solid tumor such as melanoma, head and neck, liver or kidney cancer.

This clone was detected only once. A read error may account for a junction end that differs from germline. The chain employs TRBV27 and TRBJ2-7; 9 nucleotides match TRBD2. The CDR3 loop spans 12 amino acids. CDR1 and CDR2 (germline): MNHEY, SMNVEV (reference sequence). The CDR3 spells CASSRTSAEQHF. The CDR3 nucleotides read TGTGCCAGCAGCCGGACTAGCGCCGAGCAGCACTTC.

The gene calls are TRBV29-1 and TRBJ1-5; 7 bases fit TRBD1. The CDR3 runs 13 residues. Germline V CDR1 and CDR2: SQVTM, ANQGSEA. V lost 6 bases and J lost 2; bases outside the gene matches: 4. The DNA of the CDR3 is TGCAGCGTGCTAACAGGGGGCAATCAGCCCCAGCATTTT. Residues: CSVLTGGNQPQHF.

The V gene is TRBV2, the J gene TRBJ2-3; possible D gene TRBD2, 5 bases. Looked up from germline, CDR1 is SNHLY and CDR2 is FYNNEI. V lost 6 bases and J 5 bases, leaving 12 bases between the germline ends. This CDR3 has 13 residues. CDR3 sequence (DNA): TGTGCCAGCAGCAGAAGCGGCGAAGATACGCAGTATTTT. Translation gives CASSRSGEDTQYF.

In this sample, this clone turned up a few times. V and J are TRBV7-2 and TRBJ2-6; no definite D call. Germline CDR1 reads SGHTA; CDR2 reads FQGNSA. Trimming shortened V by 6 bases and J by 4 bases, and 13 bases separated the two germline ends. The CDR3 contains 15 residues. CDR3 coding DNA: TGTGCCAGCAGTAACCTCGGGTCCGGGGCCAACGTCCTGACTTTC. This gives the protein CASSNLGSGANVLTF.

V gene TRBV27 combines with J gene TRBJ2-1, with no clear D. V was cut by 2 bases and J by 0 bases, with 11 bases left in between. The CDR3 length is 16 residues. Looked up from germline, CDR1 is MNHEY and CDR2 is SMNVEV (reference sequence). As DNA, the CDR3 is TGTGCCAGCAGTTTAGACGGCAGCTACTCCTACAATGAGCAGTTCTTC. Translation gives CASSLDGSYSYNEQFF.

This chain's CDR3 is CASSLEFGGSEKLFF. The CDR3 DNA is TGCGCCAGCAGCTTGGAGTTTGGGGGGAGCGAAAAACTGTTTTTT. This chain joins TRBV5-1 and TRBJ1-4; a weak D match, TRBD1 (5 bases). Trimming cost V 0 bases and J 8 bases, with 14 bases left between them. Germline V gene data show CDR1 as SGHRS and CDR2 as YFSETQ. The CDR3 extends over 15 amino acids.

V usage is TRBV28 and J usage is TRBJ1-6; 7 nucleotides line up with TRBD1. V dropped 5 bases and J dropped 3; count of bases not matched to a gene: 4. Germline V gene data show CDR1 as MDHEN and CDR2 as SYDVKM. The CDR3 is made up of 15 amino acids. This CDR3 reads CASSPRQGYNSPLHF. For the CDR3, the DNA is TGTGCCAGCAGTCCCCGACAGGGCTATAATTCACCCCTCCACTTT.

This clone was seen a handful of times. The junction shows a germline mismatch at one end, possibly a read error. The V gene is TRBV5-1, the J gene TRBJ1-1; 8 bases map to TRBD1. The CDR3 is 15 amino acids. Germline V gives CDR1 SGHRS, CDR2 YFSETQ. This CDR3 reads CASSHSGTGNTEAFF. In nucleotides, the CDR3 is TGTGCCAGCAGCCACTCCGGGACAGGGAACACTGAAGCTTTCTTT.

In DNA form, the CDR3 reads TGCAGCGTAGGGATTAGCACAGATACGCAGTATTTT. Translating gives CSVGISTDTQYF. J is TRBJ2-3 and V is TRBV29-1; D gene ambiguous. CDR1 and CDR2 from the germline V gene are SQVTM and ANQGSEA. V gave up 6 bases and J gave up 0 bases, with 7 bases separating them. The CDR3 is made up of 12 amino acids.

The rearrangement joins TRBV18 to TRBJ1-1, with unresolved D. V was clipped by 3 bases and J by 5 bases, with 13 bases between them. Germline CDR1 is KGHSH and CDR2 is LQKENI. The CDR3 length is 14 residues. The CDR3 region has the DNA TGTGCCAGCTCACCCCTGGACTTTGTAACTGAAGCTTTCTTT. The encoded protein is CASSPLDFVTEAFF.

The chain combines TRBV5-1 with TRBJ2-7; 9 nucleotides line up with TRBD1. J lost 5 bases, V lost 3 bases, and 9 bases had no gene match. Looked up from germline, CDR1 is SGHRS and CDR2 is YFSETQ. The CDR3 runs 15 residues. Written as DNA, the CDR3 is TGCGCCAGCAGCTACCCCGGGACAGGGAGGAACGAGCAGTACTTC. It codes for CASSYPGTGRNEQYF.

The chain recombines TRBV5-4 with TRBJ1-2, with 9 bases matching TRBD1. The CDR3 is made up of 14 amino acids. Germline CDR1 SGHNT, CDR2 YYREEE (reference sequence). The V and J ends lost 4 bases and 4 bases, in that order; junction bases with no gene match: 5. The CDR3 sequence: CASSRDRVAYGYTF. The CDR3 nucleotides are TGTGCCAGCAGCCGGGACAGGGTAGCCTATGGCTACACCTTC.

The chain uses TRBV19 and TRBJ1-1, with D perhaps matching TRBD1 (6 bases). The CDR3 covers 15 residues. Trimming took off 5 bases at V and 5 bases at J, with 18 bases between the two ends. Germline CDR1 LNHDA, CDR2 SQIVND (reference sequence). The CDR3 loop reads CASSADRKRGTEAFF. The CDR3 DNA is TGTGCCAGTAGTGCAGACAGGAAACGGGGAACTGAAGCTTTCTTT.

The chain is built from TRBV7-2 and TRBJ2-1, with 11 bases fitting TRBD2. The CDR3 runs to 16 residues. The V gene's germline CDR1 is SGHTA and CDR2 FQGNSA. V trimming: 2 bases; J trimming: 5 bases; junction bases outside the gene matches: 5. In DNA form, the CDR3 reads TGTGCCAGCAGCTTATATAGCGGGAGGGCCAACAATGAGCAGTTCTTC. This gives the protein CASSLYSGRANNEQFF.

The J gene is TRBJ2-5, the V gene TRBV5-1; TRBD2 matches at 9 bases. The CDR3 contains 16 residues. Trimming removed 4 bases from V and 2 bases from J; junction bases left unmatched: 9. The germline V gene has CDR1 SGHRS and CDR2 YFSETQ. CDR3 sequence: CASSTQGLALQETQYF. CDR3 sequence (DNA): TGCGCCAGCAGCACCCAGGGACTAGCCTTGCAAGAGACCCAGTACTTC.

This clone appeared a few times. CDR3 DNA sequence: TGTGCCAGCAGTGAACAAAGGCGGGGGAATCAGCCCCAGCATTTT. It encodes CASSEQRRGNQPQHF. The rearrangement uses TRBV6-1 and TRBJ1-5, with a weak D call TRBD1 (5 bases). V lost 2 bases to trimming and J lost 4 bases, with 12 bases between them. The CDR3 length is 15 residues. The germline gives CDR1 MNHNS, CDR2 SASEGT.

The chain carries TRBV28 and TRBJ2-5, with 7 bases aligning to TRBD2. With V trimmed by 4 bases and J by 2 bases, 4 bases remained unmatched. There are 14 residues in the CDR3. CDR1 is MDHEN, CDR2 SYDVKM, per germline. This CDR3 reads CASSSIGGQETQYF. In DNA, the CDR3 is TGTGCCAGCAGTTCCATCGGGGGGCAAGAGACCCAGTACTTC.

The V gene is TRBV27, the J gene TRBJ2-7; possibly TRBD1 for D (6 bases). The CDR3 length is 13 residues. Germline V gene sequence: CDR1 MNHEY, CDR2 SMNVEV (reference sequence). Trimming pared 6 bases from V and 3 bases from J, leaving 12 bases between. CDR3 sequence: CASSSYRDYEQYF. The CDR3 coding sequence is TGTGCCAGCAGCAGTTACAGGGACTACGAGCAGTACTTC.

The chain is built from TRBV2 and TRBJ2-7; TRBD1 might be the D (5 bases). This CDR3 spans 14 amino acids. The V end was cut by 6 bases, the J end by 1 base, with 13 bases between. Per the germline V gene, CDR1 is SNHLY and CDR2 is FYNNEI. Here the CDR3 DNA reads TGTGCCAGCAGATATCAGGGTTCTTCCTACGAGCAGTACTTC. This sequence encodes CASRYQGSSYEQYF.

The chain links TRBV7-2 to TRBJ2-7, with unresolved D. The CDR3 has 14 residues. Trimming cost V 4 bases and J 0 bases, with 10 bases left between them. The germline V gene encodes CDR1 SGHTA and CDR2 FQGNSA. CDR3 nucleotide sequence: TGTGCCAGCAGCTCTGACCGTTACTCCTACGAGCAGTACTTC. This codes for CASSSDRYSYEQYF.

The rearrangement joins TRBV18 to TRBJ2-1; D tentatively fits TRBD1 or TRBD2 (5 bases each). The CDR3 has 14 residues. Trimming shortened V by 6 bases and J by 6 bases, and 15 bases separated the two germline ends. CDR1 is KGHSH, CDR2 LQKENI, per germline. CDR3 amino acids: CASSQGADGNEQFF. Written as DNA, the CDR3 is TGTGCCAGCTCCCAGGGAGCGGATGGCAATGAGCAGTTCTTC.

This clone turned up a few times. The chain combines TRBV7-6 with TRBJ2-2; TRBD2 matches 9 bases. J gave up 2 bases and V 7 bases, and 11 bases lay outside the gene matches. The CDR3 sequence is 17 residues long. The germline gives CDR1 SGHVS, CDR2 FNYEAQ. The CDR3 here is CASTHPAGGTNTGELFF. The CDR3 bases are TGTGCCAGCACCCATCCCGCGGGGGGGACAAACACCGGGGAGCTGTTTTTT. Drawing the rest from reference TRBV7-6 and TRBJ2-2, the complete variable domain is GAGVSQSPRYKVTKRGQDVALRCDPISGHVSLYWYRQALGQGPEFLTYFNYEAQQDKSGLPNDRFSAERPEGSISTLTIQRTEQRDSAMYRCASTHPAGGTNTGELFFGEGSRLTVL.

As DNA, the CDR3 is TGTGCCAGCAGCCAATACGGGGTGGAACGCCAGTACTTC. It yields the protein CASSQYGVERQYF. The rearrangement links TRBV14 to TRBJ2-5, with D maybe TRBD2 (5 bases). In germline, CDR1 is SGHDN, CDR2 FVKESK. Trimming removed 2 bases from V and 10 bases from J, with 14 bases in between. The CDR3 totals 13 residues.